Presented here are 11 T cell receptor delta chains from one specimen sequenced in a study of γδ T cells in repeated Plasmodium falciparum infection. Gammadelta T cells were flow-sorted from PBMC into Vgamma9/Vdelta2+ and Vdelta2-negative populations for bulk analysis. TCRdb reanalyzed the multiplex PCR reads using CATT. Found here are 90,000 or so delta-chain clones, 0.75% to 1% of them singletons; the top ten hold more than 9%. Specimen: gamma-delta T cells from blood. The receptors shown here come from a pool of human donors (malaria-infected and uninfected, not separated).

This clone was picked up a small number of times. A much larger clone lies a single base off, so this may be a read error. Other DNA sequences from this sample encode an identical CDR3 as well. CDR3 sequence (DNA): TGTGCTCTTGGGGACCTCTTACGTGGGGGACCGATGTACACCGACAAACTCATCTTT. Protein product: CALGDLLRGGPMYTDKLIF. V gene TRDV1 combines with J gene TRDJ1, with 7 bases aligning to TRDD3. Since TCRdb gives no J gene, matching the DNA to germline was used here to assign it. The CDR3 totals 19 residues. Looked up from germline, CDR1 is TSWWSYY and CDR2 is QGS.

In its sample, this clone was seen many times. TCRdb's protein for this DNA is that of a much larger clone and differs from the translation at residue 6, likely a read error; the protein shown is the DNA translation. The sample contains more than one DNA sequence encoding this CDR3. V gene TRDV1 combines with J gene TRDJ1, with no clear D. Germline V CDR1 and CDR2: TSWWSYY, QGS. V lost 2 bases and J 7 bases, leaving 14 bases between the germline ends. The CDR3 has 14 residues. This CDR3 is CALGERRSHGKLIF. Here the CDR3 DNA reads TGTGCTCTTGGGGAAAGAAGGAGTCATGGTAAACTCATCTTT.

This clone was seen only a few times. This DNA's translation differs at residue 3 from TCRdb's protein, which comes from a much larger clone; a read error is likely, and the protein shown is translated from the DNA. The CDR3 DNA follows: TGTGCCCGTGATCACGGGATACGTGACAAACTCATCTTT. This sequence encodes CARDHGIRDKLIF. The chain links TRDV2 to TRDJ1, with 8 bases that match TRDD3. The J gene, missing from TCRdb, was assigned here through DNA to germline matching. Germline values: CDR1 GEAIGNYY, CDR2 EKD. The CDR3 runs 13 residues.

As for this clone: This DNA translates differently at residue 16 from the TCRdb protein, which is that of a much larger clone; a read error is likely, and the protein shown is the DNA's own translation. The chain uses TRDV1 and TRDJ1; D is possibly TRDD2 (9 bases). Assignment of the J gene here rests on matching the DNA to germline, because TCRdb gives none. The CDR3 runs 23 residues. Germline V gene sequence: CDR1 TSWWSYY, CDR2 QGS. V lost 1 base, J lost 0 bases, and 33 bases lay in between. CDR3: CALGEPAFLRQLGGTCYTDKLIF. CDR3 nucleotide sequence: TGTGCTCTTGGGGAACCCGCCTTCCTACGCCAACTGGGGGGGACATGCTACACCGATAAACTCATCTTT.

A note on this clone: The mismatch at residue 19 between this DNA's translation and the TCRdb protein of a much larger clone likely reflects a read error; the protein shown is translated from the DNA. The CDR3 region is CALGELRHEAFAFPHFSVRKTDKLIF. CDR3 bases: TGTGCTCTTGGGGAGTTACGCCACGAAGCCTTCGCCTTTCCTCATTTTTCAGTCCGGAAAACCGATAAACTCATCTTT. This rearrangement joins TRDV1 to TRDJ1; TRDD2 might be the D (5 bases). TCRdb lists no J gene, so it was determined here by aligning the DNA to germline. The CDR3 has 26 amino acids. Trimming took 3 bases from V and 2 from J, leaving 46 bases between them. Germline V gene lookup returns CDR1 TSWWSYY and CDR2 QGS.

This clone appeared many times. This likely stems from a read error, as it lies one base from a far larger clone. Other nucleotide sequences in the sample specify the same CDR3. V and J are TRDV2 and TRDJ1; 12 nucleotides align to TRDD3. The J gene is absent in TCRdb and was assigned here via DNA matching to germline. The germline CDR1 and CDR2 sequences are GEAIGNYY and EKD. This CDR3 region has 17 residues. The CDR3 coding sequence is TGTGCCTGTGACACACTGGATACTGGGGGATACACCGACAAACTCATCTTT. Its protein product is CACDTLDTGGYTDKLIF.

This clone was observed a handful of times. A far more abundant clone sits one base away, making this likely a read error. The sample contains more than one DNA sequence encoding this CDR3. The J gene is TRDJ1, the V gene TRDV2; tentative D call: TRDD3 (6 bases). TCRdb carries no J gene annotation; the J gene was assigned here by matching the DNA with germline. Trimming took off 0 bases at V and 6 bases at J, with 34 bases between the two ends. Germline CDR1 is GEAIGNYY and CDR2 is EKD. The CDR3 is 21 residues long. The CDR3 DNA sequence: TGTGCCTGTGACACCGTGTACGTAGGGGATCGCCGAGGGCTAGCGACTCATAAACTCATCTTT. Translating gives CACDTVYVGDRRGLATHKLIF.

On this clone: A clone one base away is much larger, so this may be a read error. The CDR3 is CALGYGGYANVYTDKLIF. The CDR3 DNA follows: TGTGCCCTTGGGTACGGGGGATACGCAAATGTGTACACCGATAAACTCATCTTT. The V call is TRDV1, the J call TRDJ1; 10 nucleotides match TRDD3. Because TCRdb records no J gene, it was assigned here through a match of the DNA to germline. This CDR3 is built from 18 residues. Germline CDR1 and CDR2: TSWWSYY and QGS.

In regard to this clone: A read error is the likely source, as a far larger clone sits one nucleotide away. Other DNA sequences in this specimen translate into the identical CDR3. V is TRDV2 and J is TRDJ1; TRDD3 matches at 7 bases. As TCRdb names no J gene, one was assigned here on the basis of a DNA match to germline. V lost 3 bases to trimming and J lost 3 bases; unmatched junction nucleotides: 9. This CDR3 has 15 residues. Germline CDR1 is GEAIGNYY and CDR2 is EKD. CDR3 coding DNA: TGTGCCTGTGACCCTCTCCCTGGGGGGTCCGATAAACTCATCTTT. It yields the protein CACDPLPGGSDKLIF.

This clone was seen a few times. The protein TCRdb gives is from a much larger clone and does not agree with this DNA's translation at residue 17, likely a read error; the protein shown here comes from the DNA. V gene TRDV2 combines with J gene TRDJ1; TRDD3 agrees at 9 bases. TCRdb offers no J gene call, so here the DNA was matched to germline to obtain one. Germline CDR1 GEAIGNYY, CDR2 EKD. The CDR3 spans 22 residues. Germline trimming cut 5 bases from V and 3 bases from J; bases unmatched to any gene: 30. CDR3 protein: CACARKNPTLGDGTLYADKLIF. Here the CDR3 DNA reads TGTGCCTGTGCCAGAAAGAACCCTACGCTGGGGGATGGAACCCTGTACGCCGATAAACTCATCTTT.

This clone was counted a few times. TCRdb attributes to this sequence the protein of a much larger clone, which differs from the DNA translation at residue 10; a read error is likely, and the protein displayed is translated from the DNA. The gene calls are TRDV1 and TRDJ1; 10 positions match TRDD3. The CDR3 has 27 amino acids. Germline loops: CDR1 TSWWSYY, CDR2 QGS. Trimming cost V 3 bases and J 4 bases; bases outside gene matches: 41. For the CDR3, the DNA is TGTGCTCTTGGGGACACCACCTCCAACGAAAGTACCTACCTCTTCTCCTACTGGGGGATGTTGGGCGATAAACTCATCTTT. Protein: CALGDTTSNESTYLFSYWGMLGDKLIF.